The clone carrying this T cell receptor beta chain was seen more than once but under ten times. Sequencing relied on immunoSEQ assay v3.0, run at survey level. Libraries were prepared by immunoSEQ multiplex PCR; TCRdb keeps only in-frame clonotypes and omits some of them. The sample holds tens of thousands of clones, around 74% seen once. This CDR3 region has 14 residues. The V gene's germline CDR1 is SEHNR and CDR2 FQNEAQ (reference sequence). V gave up 4 bases and J gave up 7 bases, with 11 bases separating them. This sample is part of a study of long-term antiretroviral therapy in people with HIV. This chain connects TRBV7-9 to TRBJ1-6; weak D call: TRBD1 (5 bases). The clonotype was recovered from a man aged 45-65 years with HIV. Sequenced here: unsorted PBMCs, sampled 3 years after starting antiretroviral therapy. CDR3: CASSSTGYNSPLHF. The CDR3 bases are TGTGCCAGCAGCTCTACAGGCTACAATTCACCCCTCCACTTT. Together with reference TRBV7-9 and TRBJ1-6, the CDR3 gives the full variable domain: DTGVSQNPRHKITKRGQNVTFRCDPISEHNRLYWYRQTLGQGPEFLTYFQNEAQLEKSRLLSDRFSAERPKGSFSTLEIQRTEQGDSAMYLCASSSTGYNSPLHFGNGTRLTVT.